The sequence of this T cell receptor beta chain was determined in a study of shared clonotypes between healthy human individuals. Every subset had its genomic DNA shared out evenly among several immunoSEQ plates. TCRdb's copy holds only in-frame clones and misses some; the assay was immunoSEQ multiplex PCR. The sample shows under 650,000 clones, approximately 95% of them seen only once. Study findings and constraints: Memory subsets had estimated richness that was generally smaller than that of naive subsets.

About this clone: Its antigen remains unidentified.

Germline values: CDR1 WSHSY, CDR2 SAAADI. The CDR3 has 14 residues. The germline V and J ends were trimmed by 3 bases and 0 bases, with 9 bases remaining between them. Naive CD4+ cells were CD45RA-selected; the remaining cells were memory. Sequencing was performed on naive CD4+ T cells sorted from blood. The sample's subset: CD45RA+ positively selected. This receptor was identified in a woman aged 25-40 years in good health. V usage is TRBV10-2 and J usage is TRBJ2-7, with D unclear. In nucleotides, the CDR3 is TGCGCCAGCAGTGAAAGGAGTTTCTCCTACGAGCAGTACTTC. It codes for CASSERSFSYEQYF.